This T cell receptor (beta chain) appears in the sequencing data of a study of TIL therapy for anti-PD-1-resistant metastatic lung cancer. Study details: Median patient age was almost 55, ranging 38-75 years.

Time point described: pre-treatment sample, taken before nivolumab and TIL therapy. Patients were adults with stage 4 NSCLC. Germline V CDR1 and CDR2: SGHVS, FNYEAQ. The CDR3 loop spans 13 amino acids. Trimming removed 5 bases at V and 7 bases at J, with 14 bases between. The immunoSEQ assay was v3. Libraries were prepared by immunoSEQ multiplex PCR; TCRdb keeps only in-frame clonotypes and omits some of them. The table shows about 52,000 clones, with about 80% occurring only once. This sequence originates from a woman between 25 and 85 years old with non-small cell lung cancer. This sample comprised blood, obtained at baseline. The chain links TRBV7-6 to TRBJ2-5; D remains ambiguous. CDR3 in amino acids: CASSPTQLGTQYF. CDR3 nucleotide sequence: TGTGCCAGCAGCCCGACCCAACTCGGGACCCAGTACTTC.